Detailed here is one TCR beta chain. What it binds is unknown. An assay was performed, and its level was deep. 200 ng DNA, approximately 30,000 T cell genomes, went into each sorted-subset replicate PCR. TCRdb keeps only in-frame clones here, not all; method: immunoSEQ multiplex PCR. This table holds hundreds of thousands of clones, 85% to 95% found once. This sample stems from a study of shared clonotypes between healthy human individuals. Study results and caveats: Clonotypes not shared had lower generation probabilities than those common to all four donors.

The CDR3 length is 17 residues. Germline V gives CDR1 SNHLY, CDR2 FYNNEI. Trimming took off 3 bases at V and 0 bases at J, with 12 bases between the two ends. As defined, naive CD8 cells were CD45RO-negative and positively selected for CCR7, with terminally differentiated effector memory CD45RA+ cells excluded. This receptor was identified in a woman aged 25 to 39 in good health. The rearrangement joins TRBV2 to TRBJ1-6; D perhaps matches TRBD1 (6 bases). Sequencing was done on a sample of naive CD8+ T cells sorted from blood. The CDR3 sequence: CASSDGQLSSYNSPLHF. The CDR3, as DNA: TGTGCCAGCAGTGACGGACAGCTGAGCTCCTATAATTCACCCCTCCACTTT.